The T cell receptor beta chain under discussion was sequenced for a study of blood T cell repertoires in COVID-19. Study overall: Sample material is recorded as cDNA or gDNA derived from T cells, B-cell-depleted T cells, or PBMCs.

Sequenced by immunoSEQ multiplex PCR; TCRdb stores in-frame clones only, minus some. The table records over 65,000 clones, approximately 78% of them present only once. The TCR originated in a human donor in a cohort sampled during active COVID-19. The source material was peripheral blood.

Here the CDR3 reads CASSEAVLRRNEQFF. As DNA, the CDR3 is TGTGCCAGCAGTGAAGCCGTCCTCAGGAGGAATGAGCAGTTCTTC. The V and J genes are TRBV6-1 and TRBJ2-1, with D possibly being TRBD2 (5 bases). Trimming left V 0 bases short and J 7 bases short, with 13 bases between. Germline V gene data show CDR1 as MNHNS and CDR2 as SASEGT. This CDR3 contains 15 residues.